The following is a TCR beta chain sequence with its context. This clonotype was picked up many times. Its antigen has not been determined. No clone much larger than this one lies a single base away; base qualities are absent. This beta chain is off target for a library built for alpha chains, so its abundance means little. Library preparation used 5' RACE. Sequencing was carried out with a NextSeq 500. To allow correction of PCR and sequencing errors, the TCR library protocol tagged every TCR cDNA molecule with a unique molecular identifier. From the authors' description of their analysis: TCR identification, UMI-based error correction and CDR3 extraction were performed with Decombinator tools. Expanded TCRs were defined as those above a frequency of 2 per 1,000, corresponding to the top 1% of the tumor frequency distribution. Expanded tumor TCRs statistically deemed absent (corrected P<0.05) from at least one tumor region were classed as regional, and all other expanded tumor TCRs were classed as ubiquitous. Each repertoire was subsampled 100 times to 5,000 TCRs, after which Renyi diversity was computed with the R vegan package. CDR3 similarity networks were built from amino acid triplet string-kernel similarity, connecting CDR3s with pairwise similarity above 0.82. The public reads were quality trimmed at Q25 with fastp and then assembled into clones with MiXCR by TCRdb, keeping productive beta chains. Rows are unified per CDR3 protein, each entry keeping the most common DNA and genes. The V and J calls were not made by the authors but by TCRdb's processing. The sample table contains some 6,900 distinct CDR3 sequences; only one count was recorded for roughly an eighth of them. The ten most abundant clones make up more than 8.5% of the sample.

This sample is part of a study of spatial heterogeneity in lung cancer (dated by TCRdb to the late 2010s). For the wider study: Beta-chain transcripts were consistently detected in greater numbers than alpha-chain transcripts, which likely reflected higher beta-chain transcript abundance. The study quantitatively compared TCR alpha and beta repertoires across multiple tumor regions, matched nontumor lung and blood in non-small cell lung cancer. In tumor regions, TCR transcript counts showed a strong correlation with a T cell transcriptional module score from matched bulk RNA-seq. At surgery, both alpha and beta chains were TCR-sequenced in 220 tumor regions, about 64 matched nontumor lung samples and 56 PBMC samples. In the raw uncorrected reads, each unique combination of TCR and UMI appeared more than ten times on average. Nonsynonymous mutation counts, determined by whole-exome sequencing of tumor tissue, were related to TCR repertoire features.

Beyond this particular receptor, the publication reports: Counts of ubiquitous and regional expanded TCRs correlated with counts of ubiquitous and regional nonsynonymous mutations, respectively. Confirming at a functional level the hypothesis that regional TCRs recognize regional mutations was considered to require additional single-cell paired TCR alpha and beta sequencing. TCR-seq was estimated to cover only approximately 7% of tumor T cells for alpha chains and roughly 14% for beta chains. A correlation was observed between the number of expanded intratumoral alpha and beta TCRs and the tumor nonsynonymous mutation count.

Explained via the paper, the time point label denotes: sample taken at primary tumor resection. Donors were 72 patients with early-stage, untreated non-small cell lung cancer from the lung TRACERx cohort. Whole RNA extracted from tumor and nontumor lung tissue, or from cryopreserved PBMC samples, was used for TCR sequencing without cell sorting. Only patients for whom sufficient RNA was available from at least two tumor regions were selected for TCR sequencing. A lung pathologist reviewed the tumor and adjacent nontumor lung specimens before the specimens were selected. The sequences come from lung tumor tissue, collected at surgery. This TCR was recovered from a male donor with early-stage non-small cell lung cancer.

Here is the DNA: TGTGCCACCAGCTTTTCAGGTTCCCCCCAGCATTTT. Its amino acids are CATSFSGSPQHF. This chain joins TRBV15 to TRBJ1-5; the D segment cannot be called with confidence. CDR1 is given as LNHNV and CDR2 as YYDKDF, both from the germline V gene (reference sequence). The CDR3 runs 12 residues from the cysteine to the phenylalanine. The sequence is cut down to CDR3 DNA, 36 bases in frame from base 1. V is pared back by 5 bases and J by 10 bases, with 12 bases lying between the germline termini. Where the CDR3 stops, the reference TRBV15 and TRBJ1-5 genes take over; the full variable domain is DAMVIQNPRYQVTQFGKPVTLSCSQTLNHNVMYWYQQKSSQAPKLLFHYYDKDFNNEADTPDNFQSRRPNTSFCFLDIRSPGLGDTAMYLCATSFSGSPQHFGDGTRLSIL.